The clone carrying this T cell receptor beta chain was seen a single time. V lost 2 bases to trimming and J lost 11 bases, with 10 bases between them. Per the germline V gene, CDR1 is SGHRS and CDR2 is YFSETQ. The length of the CDR3 is 12 residues. The sample comes from a study of blood T cell repertoires in COVID-19. In the original processing: Scientists estimated how many nucleated cells there were by amplifying reference gene primers. The protocol was immunoSEQ multiplex PCR, while the TCRdb copy is restricted to in-frame clones and leaves out a portion. From that table come the V and J calls and clone size; the DNA was used to work out D and trimming. The data hold roughly 570,000 clones, with 85% to 90% observed a single time.

Sample: peripheral blood. The chain recombines TRBV5-1 with TRBJ1-4, with D uncertain. The sequence came from a woman aged 50 to 60 with COVID-19, enrolled during active disease. CDR3 nucleotide sequence: TGCGCCAGCAGCTTTTCCGGGAGCAAACTGTTTTTT. Translating gives CASSFSGSKLFF.